Sequencing of this T cell receptor beta chain was carried out in a study of CD8 T cells in ankylosing spondylitis. Germline CDR1 reads MNHEY; CDR2 reads SVGAGI. The J segment lost 3 bases and the V segment lost 6 bases, leaving 2 bases of the junction unmatched. The CDR3 contains 12 residues. Libraries for TCR beta were made by quantitative 5'-RACE with molecular barcodes. TCRdb reprocessed the 5' RACE reads with MiXCR, giving one entry per CDR3 protein. The sample comprises fewer than 180,000 distinct CDR3 sequences, 40% to 50% of which are singletons, and about 16% rests with the top ten. This clonotype was observed a handful of times. Its antigen is currently unknown. The study's findings and limits: The study identified a TCR beta motif of under 10 highly homologous variants that appeared characteristic of ankylosing spondylitis blood. Disease-associated clonotypes exhibited CD8+ identity and were relatively infrequent in peripheral blood.

Sequencing was carried out using synovial fluid, either unsorted or a sorted T cell fraction (not recorded which). The chain carries TRBV6-5 and TRBJ2-7; 7 nucleotides match TRBD1. This clonotype was obtained from a male donor with ankylosing spondylitis. CDR3 sequence reads: CASRGQDYEQYF. The CDR3 DNA sequence: TGTGCCAGCAGAGGACAGGACTACGAGCAGTACTTC.